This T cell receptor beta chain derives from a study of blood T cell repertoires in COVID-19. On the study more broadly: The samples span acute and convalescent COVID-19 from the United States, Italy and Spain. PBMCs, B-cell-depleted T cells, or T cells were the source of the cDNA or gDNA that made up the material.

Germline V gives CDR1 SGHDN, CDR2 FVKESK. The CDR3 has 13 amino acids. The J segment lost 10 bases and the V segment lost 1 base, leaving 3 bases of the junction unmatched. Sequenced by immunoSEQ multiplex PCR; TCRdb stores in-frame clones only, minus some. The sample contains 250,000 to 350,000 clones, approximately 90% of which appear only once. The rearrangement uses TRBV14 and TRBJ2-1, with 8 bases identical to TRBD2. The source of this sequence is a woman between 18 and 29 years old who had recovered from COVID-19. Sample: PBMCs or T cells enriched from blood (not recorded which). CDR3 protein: CASSQGASGEQFF. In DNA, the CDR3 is TGTGCCAGCAGCCAAGGGGCTAGCGGGGAGCAGTTCTTC.